This paragraph reports one TCR beta chain. Its antigen is undetermined. The data are from a study of cytomegalovirus exposure and HLA in healthy donors. Assay: immunoSEQ multiplex PCR; the TCRdb copy retains only in-frame clones and omits some. The repertoire has some 120,000 clones, approximately 88% of them found once; the top ten carry approximately 2%. The study, taken as a whole, reports: One later analysis, an examination of the 100 to 150 validation repertoires, found that first-cohort TCR clusters tended to co-occur in them. Reports credit the classifier with highly specific, highly sensitive diagnosis of cytomegalovirus status.

This clonotype was sampled from a woman aged 18-29 years in good health and CMV-seronegative. The sample taken for sequencing was PBMCs.

CDR3 amino acids: CASSQDIASGGTDTQYF. The CDR3 DNA reads as TGTGCCAGCAGCCAAGATATCGCTAGCGGGGGTACAGATACGCAGTATTTT. The chain has TRBV4-2 and TRBJ2-3, with 10 bases lining up with TRBD2. Germline V gene sequence: CDR1 LGHNA, CDR2 YNFKEQ. The CDR3 loop spans 17 amino acids. J gave up 3 bases and V 0 bases, and 6 bases lay outside the gene matches.